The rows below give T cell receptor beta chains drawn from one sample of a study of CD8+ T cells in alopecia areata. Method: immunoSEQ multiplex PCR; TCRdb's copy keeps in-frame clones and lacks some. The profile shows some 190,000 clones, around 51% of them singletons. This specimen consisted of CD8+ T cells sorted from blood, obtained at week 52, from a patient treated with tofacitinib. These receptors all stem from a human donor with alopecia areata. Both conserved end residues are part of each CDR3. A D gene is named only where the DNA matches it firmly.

CASSDRGGSYEQYF,TRBD1,TRBJ2-7,TRBV6-5
CASSLGQGGTGELFF,TRBD1,TRBJ2-2,TRBV7-3
CASSITSLRYGYTF,.,TRBJ1-2,TRBV19
CASSLITDTQYF,.,TRBJ2-3,TRBV7-6
CASSSTRTGELFF,.,TRBJ2-2,TRBV2
CASKAGGSTNTQYF,TRBD2,TRBJ2-3,TRBV6-5
CASSPGTSEVDEQFF,TRBD2,TRBJ2-1,TRBV4-2
CASSEAGGHNEQFF,TRBD2,TRBJ2-1,TRBV6-4
CASSLGQGVSPLHF,TRBD1,TRBJ1-6,TRBV7-3
CASNQVDRTGELFF,.,TRBJ2-2,TRBV7-9
CASSLTPGQENNSPLHF,TRBD1,TRBJ1-6,TRBV7-2
CASSLGQGYEQYF,TRBD1,TRBJ2-7,TRBV6-6
CAISESSQAEEAFF,.,TRBJ1-1,TRBV10-3
CASSPRGGGNQPQHF,.,TRBJ1-5,TRBV7-2
CASSLAGRTEAFF,.,TRBJ1-1,TRBV7-2
CASSYSELGEAFF,.,TRBJ1-1,TRBV6-5
CASSPGQGSYEQYF,TRBD1,TRBJ2-7,TRBV13
CASSSGGGEEYGYTF,.,TRBJ1-2,TRBV5-4
CASSDTFSSYNSPLHF,.,TRBJ1-6,TRBV25-1
CASSVGGVAHSPLHF,.,TRBJ1-6,TRBV9
CASGDRGGNTEAFF,TRBD1,TRBJ1-1,TRBV27
CASSQEVRGWRHTEAFF,.,TRBJ1-1,TRBV4-1
CSVEGGQEGNEQFF,TRBD1,TRBJ2-1,TRBV29-1
CSAEGQGEGTQYF,TRBD1,TRBJ2-5,TRBV29-1
CASSLEIRDTQYF,.,TRBJ2-3,TRBV7-7
CASSPTYAADEQYF,.,TRBJ2-7,TRBV7-9
CASSLGAGNTGELFF,.,TRBJ2-2,TRBV13
CASSLGGYEQYF,.,TRBJ2-7,TRBV5-4
CASSLSGGHQDAFF,.,TRBJ1-1,TRBV5-4
CASSGLAILTDTQYF,TRBD2,TRBJ2-3,TRBV2
CASSRDRDNEQYF,TRBD1,TRBJ2-7,TRBV14
CASSRGLAGGDTQYF,TRBD2,TRBJ2-3,TRBV5-1
CAWSVPLGVSYNSPLHF,.,TRBJ1-6,TRBV30
CATSRDTPRGTGYYEQYF,TRBD1,TRBJ2-7,TRBV15
CSVVPGQPEQFF,TRBD1,TRBJ2-1,TRBV29-1
CASSYVPNQPQHF,.,TRBJ1-5,TRBV6-6
CSVVGLAYNEQFF,.,TRBJ2-1,TRBV29-1
CSVDENGDGYTF,.,TRBJ1-2,TRBV29-1
CASSFERNSYEQYF,.,TRBJ2-7,TRBV13
CASSLTGGSYGYTF,TRBD1,TRBJ1-2,TRBV5-1
CASSYDNEGYEQFF,.,TRBJ2-1,TRBV6-5
CASSISRDPPSYEQYF,.,TRBJ2-7,TRBV2
CASSSDRNTEAFF,.,TRBJ1-1,TRBV7-8
CSVGGRISGANVLTF,.,TRBJ2-6,TRBV29-1
CASSATTGAVGEKLFF,TRBD1,TRBJ1-4,TRBV9
CASRLSALHYEQYF,.,TRBJ2-7,TRBV27
CASSVEMKSSYNSPLHF,.,TRBJ1-6,TRBV9
CSVDTTGGRNTEAFF,TRBD1,TRBJ1-1,TRBV29-1
CASSNQGGVQETQYF,TRBD2,TRBJ2-5,TRBV6-5
CASSLGGNYGYTF,.,TRBJ1-2,TRBV5-4
CASTRGQGWVNEQFF,TRBD1,TRBJ2-1,TRBV5-6
CASSSLDSLPYEQYF,.,TRBJ2-7,TRBV5-4
CASSLRSGYEAFF,.,TRBJ1-1,TRBV7-2
CASSPFDRAGAEQYF,TRBD1,TRBJ2-7,TRBV18
CASSSQGRETQYF,.,TRBJ2-5,TRBV6-5
CASTSGRGYEQYF,.,TRBJ2-7,TRBV6-5
CSVGAGDSEKLFF,.,TRBJ1-4,TRBV29-1
CAWEGQGKKGNQPQHF,TRBD1,TRBJ1-5,TRBV30